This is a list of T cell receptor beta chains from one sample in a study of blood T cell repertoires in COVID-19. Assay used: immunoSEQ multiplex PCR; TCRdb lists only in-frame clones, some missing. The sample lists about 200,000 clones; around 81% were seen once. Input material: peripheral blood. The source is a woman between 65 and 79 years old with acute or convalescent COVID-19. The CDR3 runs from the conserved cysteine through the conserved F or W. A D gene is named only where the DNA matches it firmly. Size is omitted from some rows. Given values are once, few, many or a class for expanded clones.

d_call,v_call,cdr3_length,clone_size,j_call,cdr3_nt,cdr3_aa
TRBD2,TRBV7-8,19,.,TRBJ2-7,TGTGCCAGCAGCTTAAGGGCTAGCGGGGATGTGGCTACCTCGGGGGAGCAGTACTTC,CASSLRASGDVATSGEQYF
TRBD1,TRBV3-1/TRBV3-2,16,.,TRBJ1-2,TGTGCCAGCAGCCAAGGCCGGGACAGTTCAATCTATGGCTACACCTTC,CASSQGRDSSIYGYTF
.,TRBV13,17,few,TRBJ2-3,TGTGCCAGCAGCTTAGGCGTACAGTTAACTAGCACAGATACGCAGTATTTT,CASSLGVQLTSTDTQYF
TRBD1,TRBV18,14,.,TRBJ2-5,TGTGCCAGCTCACCACCGGGACAGCAAGAGACCCAGTACTTC,CASSPPGQQETQYF
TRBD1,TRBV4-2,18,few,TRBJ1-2,TGTGCCAGCAGCCAAGCGGGACAGGGGACGGCTTCCGGCTATGGCTACACCTTC,CASSQAGQGTASGYGYTF
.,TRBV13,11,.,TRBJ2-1,TGTGCCAGCAGCTCCTCACTTGAGCAGTTCTTC,CASSSSLEQFF
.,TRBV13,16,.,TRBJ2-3,TGTGCCAGCAGCTTCACCGCGGTGGGTACGACAGATACGCAGTATTTT,CASSFTAVGTTDTQYF
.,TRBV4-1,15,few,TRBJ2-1,TGCGCCAGCAGCCAAGACAGGGGGGCTCATTACGAGCAGTTCTTC,CASSQDRGAHYEQFF
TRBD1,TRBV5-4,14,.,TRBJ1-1,TGTGCCAGCAGTTTACCGGGGACAGAAGGTTCAGCTTTCTTT,CASSLPGTEGSAFF
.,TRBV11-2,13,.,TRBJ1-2,TGTGCCAGCAGCTTAGCACAAGTCTATGGCTACACCTTC,CASSLAQVYGYTF
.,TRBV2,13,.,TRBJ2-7,TGTGCCAGCAAAGACGACTCCTCCTACGAGCAGTACTTC,CASKDDSSYEQYF
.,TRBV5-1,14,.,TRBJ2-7,TGCGCCAGCAGCTTGGCCCAGGGGCTCCACGAGCAGTACTTC,CASSLAQGLHEQYF
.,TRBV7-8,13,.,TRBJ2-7,TGTGCCAGCAGCTTAAGCCCTAGTCCAGAGCAGTACTTC,CASSLSPSPEQYF
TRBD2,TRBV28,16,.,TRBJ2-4,TGTGCCAGCAGTTTCTCCGTAGCGGGAGCTGTCAACATTCAGTACTTC,CASSFSVAGAVNIQYF
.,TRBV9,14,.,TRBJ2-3,TGTGCCAGCAGCGTGGCAGGCGGGGAAGATACGCAGTATTTT,CASSVAGGEDTQYF
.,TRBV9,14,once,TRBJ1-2,TGTGCCAGCAGCGGGGCGGGAGCTGGCTATGGCTACACCTTC,CASSGAGAGYGYTF
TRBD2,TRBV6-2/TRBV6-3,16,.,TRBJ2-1,TGTGCCAGCAGTGTGCGCACTAGCGGCTCCTACAATGAGCAGTTCTTC,CASSVRTSGSYNEQFF
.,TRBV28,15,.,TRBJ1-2,TGTGCCAGCAGACCCCCGGGACTGGCCGCCGGCGGCTACACCTTC,CASRPPGLAAGGYTF
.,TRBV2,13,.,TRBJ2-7,TGTGCCAGCACCCCTGCAACTAGAAACGAGCAGTACTTC,CASTPATRNEQYF
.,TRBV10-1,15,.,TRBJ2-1,TGCGCCAGCAGTGAGTCAAGGCTAGCCTACAATGAGCAGTTCTTC,CASSESRLAYNEQFF
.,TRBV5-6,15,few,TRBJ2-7,TGTGCCAGCAGCTTGGCCGGAGACCCAGAATACGAGCAGTACTTC,CASSLAGDPEYEQYF